Below are 18 T cell receptor beta chains sequenced from a single sample in a study of shared clonotypes between healthy human individuals. Assay used: immunoSEQ multiplex PCR; TCRdb lists only in-frame clones, some missing. The sample yields about 820,000 clones, roughly 92% seen once. Only CD45RO-negative cells positively selected for CCR7 counted as naive CD8 cells, so terminally differentiated effector memory CD45RA+ cells were excluded. The specimen was naive CD8+ T cells sorted from blood. Every receptor here comes from a man younger than 40 in good health.

The chain recombines TRBV4-1 with TRBJ2-7; no firm D call. Deletions cut 0 bases from V and 1 base from J, with 10 bases between. Germline V CDR1 and CDR2: MGHRA, YSYEKL. The CDR3 extends over 15 amino acids. CDR3 coding DNA: TGCGCCAGCAGCCAAGATCGCAGTGGATCCTACGAGCAGTACTTC. Residues: CASSQDRSGSYEQYF.

In regard to this clone: Within the sample, other DNA sequences also encode this same CDR3. V and J are TRBV27 and TRBJ2-7; the D gene could be TRBD1 or TRBD2 (5 bases each). Germline V gene data show CDR1 as MNHEY and CDR2 as SMNVEV (reference sequence). CDR3 size: 11 residues. V lost 4 bases to trimming and J lost 6 bases, with 7 bases between them. The CDR3 DNA sequence: TGTGCCAGCAGTTCGGGACCCGAGCAGTACTTC. It is translated as CASSSGPEQYF.

The V and J genes are TRBV5-4 and TRBJ2-1; 9 nucleotides line up with TRBD2. CDR1 and CDR2 from the germline V gene are SGHNT and YYREEE (reference sequence). The CDR3 is made up of 17 amino acids. The junction had 8 bases not matched to a gene; V was cut back by 4 bases and J by 0 bases. The DNA for the CDR3 is TGTGCCAGCAGCGCTCCGCTAGCGGGGAGCTCCTACAATGAGCAGTTCTTC. As protein: CASSAPLAGSSYNEQFF.

V is TRBV30 and J is TRBJ2-7, with no clear D. V shed 4 bases and J shed 3 bases, with 7 bases lying between them. The germline gives CDR1 GTSNPN, CDR2 SVGIG (reference sequence). The CDR3 contains 11 residues. DNA for the CDR3: TGTGCCTGGAAGGAGATCTACGAGCAGTACTTC. This translates into CAWKEIYEQYF.

The chain couples TRBV14 to TRBJ2-1; 7 bases are a match to TRBD2. This CDR3 is built from 14 residues. With V trimmed by 4 bases and J by 14 bases, 14 bases remained unmatched. CDR1 and CDR2 (germline): SGHDN, FVKESK. The CDR3 DNA is TGTGCCAGCAGCCCTGGGAGTGCGGGGGTTATGGAGTTCTTC. Its protein is CASSPGSAGVMEFF.

As regards this clone: This sample also contains other DNA sequences that code for the same CDR3. This chain uses TRBV7-9 with TRBJ1-4; 8 nucleotides line up with TRBD1. The ends lost 4 bases at V and 5 bases at J; junction bases unmatched: 3. Per germline, CDR1 SEHNR and CDR2 FQNEAQ (reference sequence). CDR3 length: 14 residues. This CDR3 reads CASSSGQGNEKLFF. CDR3 sequence (DNA): TGTGCCAGCAGCTCCGGACAGGGAAATGAAAAACTGTTTTTT.

The V and J genes are TRBV6-6 and TRBJ2-7; D may be TRBD1 (6 bases). Germline V gene lookup returns CDR1 MNHNY and CDR2 SVGAGI (reference sequence). There are 16 residues in the CDR3. The V end lost 0 bases, the J end lost 4 bases, and 16 bases lay between the germline ends. The DNA of the CDR3 is TGTGCCAGCAGTTACTCGGCAGGGGAAACCTTTTACGAGCAGTACTTC. Translating it yields CASSYSAGETFYEQYF.

The sample holds a few counts of this clone. The rearrangement uses TRBV19 and TRBJ1-5; D might be TRBD1 (6 bases). The CDR3 consists of 14 residues. Germline loops: CDR1 LNHDA, CDR2 SQIVND (reference sequence). V lost 5 bases to trimming and J lost 4 bases, with 12 bases between them. CDR3 nucleotide sequence: TGTGCCAGTAGTTTACAGGGACCTAATCAGCCCCAGCATTTT. This codes for CASSLQGPNQPQHF.

The gene calls are TRBV6-5 and TRBJ2-7, with D unclear. The CDR3 has 12 amino acids. Trimming left V 4 bases short and J 0 bases short, with 4 bases between. Per germline, CDR1 MNHEY and CDR2 SVGAGI. CDR3: CASSFVSYEQYF. CDR3 nucleotide sequence: TGTGCCAGCAGTTTCGTCTCCTACGAGCAGTACTTC.

This chain joins TRBV19 and TRBJ2-7; 7 nucleotides agree with TRBD2. The CDR3 runs 14 residues. V dropped 2 bases and J dropped 3; count of bases not matched to a gene: 4. Germline V lookup: CDR1 LNHDA, CDR2 SQIVND (reference sequence). The DNA of the CDR3 is TGTGCCAGTAGTATAACTAGCGACTACTACGAGCAGTACTTC. It yields the protein CASSITSDYYEQYF. The full variable domain, in which reference TRBV19 and TRBJ2-7 provide the parts outside the CDR3, is DGGITQSPKYLFRKEGQNVTLSCEQNLNHDAMYWYRQDPGQGLRLIYYSQIVNDFQKGDIAEGYSVSREKKESFPLTVTSAQKNPTAFYLCASSITSDYYEQYFGPGTRLTVT.

The chain employs TRBV11-2 and TRBJ2-2; 9 bases agree with TRBD2. Germline V gene lookup returns CDR1 SGHAT and CDR2 FQNNGV. V shed 5 bases and J 17 bases; nucleotides not matched to a gene: 12. The CDR3 has 13 amino acids. The CDR3 DNA follows: TGTGCCAGCAGCCAATCGGTGACTAGCGGTGGTTTTTTT. The encoded protein is CASSQSVTSGGFF.

This chain links TRBV30 with TRBJ2-4; TRBD2 is a possible D gene (5 bases). This CDR3 has 12 residues. Germline V CDR1 and CDR2: GTSNPN, SVGIG (reference sequence). V was trimmed by 3 bases and J by 9 bases, leaving 12 bases between them. CDR3: CAWSDYRSIQYF. CDR3 sequence (DNA): TGTGCCTGGAGCGACTATCGGAGCATTCAGTACTTC. The full variable domain, with the rest looked up from reference TRBV30 and TRBJ2-4, is SQTIHQWPATLVQPVGSPLSLECTVEGTSNPNLYWYRQAAGRGLQLLFYSVGIGQISSEVPQNLSASRPQDRQFILSSKKLLLSDSGFYLCAWSDYRSIQYFGAGTRLSVL.

The chain uses TRBV11-2 and TRBJ2-1, with D tentatively TRBD1 or TRBD2 (5 bases each). V lost 4 bases to trimming and J lost 6 bases, with 13 bases between them. Germline V CDR1 and CDR2: SGHAT, FQNNGV. CDR3 size: 14 residues. CDR3 in amino acids: CASSSGDVRNEQFF. For the CDR3, the DNA is TGTGCCAGCAGCTCCGGGGACGTTCGCAATGAGCAGTTCTTC.

The rearrangement links TRBV9 to TRBJ1-1, with 7 nucleotides matching TRBD1. V lost 4 bases and J lost 0; bases outside the gene matches: 9. Looked up from germline, CDR1 is SGDLS and CDR2 is YYNGEE. CDR3 length: 16 amino acids. The CDR3 region is CASSPRDRNMNTEAFF. DNA of the CDR3: TGTGCCAGCAGCCCCCGGGACAGAAACATGAACACTGAAGCTTTCTTT.

Note on this clone: The same CDR3 can be traced to other DNA sequences in this sample. The gene calls are TRBV5-6 and TRBJ2-1; D unresolved. V lost 2 bases and J 7 bases, leaving 4 bases between the germline ends. The CDR3 sequence is 11 residues long. In germline, CDR1 is SGHDT, CDR2 YYEEEE. The chain's CDR3 is CASSFGNEQFF. For the CDR3, the DNA is TGTGCCAGCAGCTTTGGGAATGAGCAGTTCTTC.

The chain links TRBV5-6 to TRBJ1-1; no firm D call. Trimming left V 2 bases short and J 3 bases short, with 8 bases between. CDR3 size: 13 residues. Per germline, CDR1 SGHDT and CDR2 YYEEEE. For the CDR3, the DNA is TGTGCCAGCAGCTTTCCCCCGGACACTGAAGCTTTCTTT. It specifies CASSFPPDTEAFF.

V usage is TRBV27 and J usage is TRBJ2-7; the D gene could be TRBD1 or TRBD2 (5 bases each). Germline loops: CDR1 MNHEY, CDR2 SMNVEV (reference sequence). V was clipped by 3 bases and J by 7 bases, with 13 bases between them. The length of the CDR3 is 13 residues. The CDR3 DNA follows: TGTGCCAGCAGTTTCAACAGGCAGCGGGAGCAGTACTTC. Amino acid sequence: CASSFNRQREQYF.

The rearrangement joins TRBV27 to TRBJ2-2; no clear D gene. V was clipped by 6 bases and J by 2 bases, with 13 bases between them. From germline, CDR1 is MNHEY and CDR2 SMNVEV (reference sequence). This CDR3 is 15 amino acids long. The CDR3 DNA follows: TGTGCCAGCAGCCGGGCCTGGGGTAACACCGGGGAGCTGTTTTTT. This translates into CASSRAWGNTGELFF.